The clone carrying this T cell receptor beta chain was detected a few times. Its antigen is as yet unknown. This sample stems from a study of early T cells in non-severe SARS-CoV-2 infection. On the study more broadly: It was bulk RNA from unsorted whole blood that was sequenced, and the chains were unpaired. General study findings and limits: Clonotype matching in VDJdb favored anti-spike CD8 responses and did not capture private and CD4 specificities.

The J segment lost 5 bases and the V segment lost 1 base, leaving 10 bases of the junction unmatched. From germline, CDR1 is LNHNV and CDR2 YYDKDF (reference sequence). This CDR3 region has 19 residues. Unique molecular identifiers (one per individual cDNA molecule) were attached. TCRdb itself ran the 5' RACE reads through MiXCR, one entry per CDR3 protein. The sample lists tens of thousands of distinct CDR3 sequences; 10% to 15% were seen once. The TCR sequence derives from an adult who was a healthcare worker with PCR-confirmed SARS-CoV-2 infection or an uninfected control (not recorded which). The source material was whole blood. The V and J genes are TRBV15 and TRBJ2-3; 15 bases agree with TRBD2. CDR3 in DNA: TGTGCCACCAGCAGAGCCCACCGGACTAGCGGGAGGGCAGGAGATACGCAGTATTTT. Its translation is CATSRAHRTSGRAGDTQYF.